The 14 T cell receptor beta chains in this list originate from one sample, sequenced in a study of CD8+CD57+ T cells in acquired aplastic anemia. Using genomic DNA as the template, TCR beta VDJ and CDR3 profiling was carried out. TCRdb re-derived calls from the reads in MiXCR, one entry per CDR3 protein. The sample holds about 48,000 distinct CDR3 sequences, around 70% seen once. Sample: sorted CD4+, CD8+, or CD8+CD57+ T cells (not recorded which) from PBMCs. The receptors stem from a human donor in good health, serving as a control.

The J gene is TRBJ2-3, the V gene TRBV20-1; TRBD2 aligns across 12 bases. Germline trimming cut 6 bases from V and 6 bases from J; bases unmatched to any gene: 10. The CDR3 has 15 residues. Germline values: CDR1 DFQATT, CDR2 SNEGSKA (reference sequence). CDR3 region: CSAEIGLAGSDTQYF. CDR3 sequence (DNA): TGCAGTGCAGAGATTGGACTAGCGGGGTCCGATACGCAGTATTTT.

The J gene is TRBJ2-1, the V gene TRBV24-1; 11 bases are shared with TRBD2. The CDR3 has 15 residues. Per the germline V gene, CDR1 is KGHDR and CDR2 is SFDVKD. J was trimmed by 9 bases and V by 1 base; bases with no gene match: 4. CDR3 nucleotides: TGTGCCACCAGTGATTTAACTAGCGGGAGCCCTGAGCAGTTCTTC. Translated, it gives CATSDLTSGSPEQFF.

The sample holds a few counts of this clonotype. V is TRBV10-1 and J is TRBJ2-1; 7 nucleotides align to TRBD2. Germline trimming cut 6 bases from V and 8 bases from J; bases unmatched to any gene: 7. The CDR3 is 13 amino acids. The germline CDR1 and CDR2 sequences are WNHNN and SYGVQD (reference sequence). The CDR3 nucleotides read TGCGCCAGCAGGGGAGGGTGGGGGGATGAGCAGTTCTTC. Protein sequence: CASRGGWGDEQFF.

This clonotype has a count of ten or more. J is TRBJ1-1 and V is TRBV28, with D unclear. V was pared by 4 bases and J by 0 bases, with 12 bases between. This CDR3 has 15 amino acids. Germline V gene data show CDR1 as MDHEN and CDR2 as SYDVKM. This chain's CDR3 is CASSSPSGVNTEAFF. As DNA, the CDR3 is TGTGCCAGCAGTTCCCCCTCGGGAGTGAACACTGAAGCTTTCTTT.

The chain is built from TRBV7-9 and TRBJ1-6; no clear D. CDR3 size: 13 residues. Germline CDR1 is SEHNR and CDR2 is FQNEAQ (reference sequence). V gave up 1 base and J gave up 7 bases, with 5 bases separating them. This CDR3 is CASSLGRNSPLHF. CDR3 sequence (DNA): TGTGCCAGCAGCTTAGGTCGGAATTCACCCCTCCACTTT.

The V and J genes are TRBV7-9 and TRBJ1-6; D is perhaps TRBD1 (5 bases). The CDR3 is 13 residues long. From germline, CDR1 is SEHNR and CDR2 FQNEAQ (reference sequence). Trimming stripped 5 bases from V and 11 bases from J, with 13 bases between. The CDR3 loop is CASSPQSGTPLHF. The CDR3 DNA reads TGTGCCAGCAGCCCCCAGTCAGGGACACCCCTCCACTTT.

The CDR3 here is CASSKNTDTQYF. The CDR3 DNA reads TGTGCCAGCAGCAAGAACACAGATACGCAGTATTTT. The chain recombines TRBV7-2 with TRBJ2-3; D not resolved. The CDR3 length is 12 residues. Germline loops: CDR1 SGHTA, CDR2 FQGNSA. V gave up 5 bases and J gave up 2 bases, with 5 bases separating them. Full variable domain (rest looked up from reference TRBV7-2 and TRBJ2-3): GAGVSQSPSNKVTEKGKDVELRCDPISGHTALYWYRQSLGQGLEFLIYFQGNSAPDKSGLPSDRFSAERTGGSVSTLTIQRTQQEDSAVYLCASSKNTDTQYFGPGTRLTVL.

This clonotype came up a few times. This chain joins TRBV15 and TRBJ2-3; possible D gene TRBD2, 5 bases. Trimming cost V 0 bases and J 3 bases, with 13 bases left between them. Germline V gene data show CDR1 as LNHNV and CDR2 as YYDKDF (reference sequence). The CDR3 runs to 16 residues. The CDR3 nucleotides read TGTGCCACCAGCAGAGATCACGGGGAAGGGACAGATACGCAGTATTTT. This encodes CATSRDHGEGTDTQYF.

This clonotype showed up just a few times. The chain links TRBV10-3 to TRBJ2-3; D unclear. The CDR3 consists of 14 residues. Germline CDR1 and CDR2: ENHRY and SYGVKD. The V end was cut by 0 bases, the J end by 5 bases, with 9 bases between. As DNA, the CDR3 is TGTGCCATCAGTGAGTCGATGTCACTAGATACGCAGTATTTT. Encoded protein: CAISESMSLDTQYF.

The chain has TRBV2 and TRBJ1-5, with 8 bases lining up with TRBD1. Per germline, CDR1 SNHLY and CDR2 FYNNEI. This CDR3 spans 15 amino acids. With V trimmed by 6 bases and J by 15 bases, 19 bases remained unmatched. Written as DNA, the CDR3 is TGTGCCAGCAGGGACAAGATACTTAGGACAGGGCCCTGGCATTTT. Translated, it gives CASRDKILRTGPWHF. The full variable domain, completed using reference TRBV2 and TRBJ1-5, is EPEVTQTPSHQVTQMGQEVILRCVPISNHLYFYWYRQILGQKVEFLVSFYNNEISEKSEIFDDQFSVERPDGSNFTLKIRSTKLEDSAMYFCASRDKILRTGPWHFGDGTRLSIL.

The V call is TRBV19, the J call TRBJ1-5; 10 positions agree with TRBD1. Trimming at V came to 4 bases and at J to 13 bases, leaving 4 bases not matched to a gene. The length of the CDR3 is 12 residues. Germline CDR1 LNHDA, CDR2 SQIVND (reference sequence). This CDR3 reads CASSTWDRGQHF. For the CDR3, the DNA is TGTGCCAGTAGTACCTGGGACAGGGGTCAGCATTTT.

The chain is built from TRBV10-3 and TRBJ2-5, with 7 bases aligning to TRBD2. Unmatched junction bases numbered 13, after V lost 6 bases and J lost 6 bases. The CDR3 extends over 15 amino acids. Per germline, CDR1 ENHRY and CDR2 SYGVKD. CDR3 amino acids: CAISELGGPEKTQYF. The CDR3 DNA follows: TGTGCCATCAGCGAACTGGGAGGGCCCGAAAAGACCCAGTACTTC.

Within the sample, this clonotype is medium-sized (0.01 to 0.1%). The CDR3, as DNA: TGTGCCAGCAGCTTAGAGGACAACTCCTACGAGCAGTACTTC. It translates to CASSLEDNSYEQYF. The chain employs TRBV7-6 and TRBJ2-7, with D maybe TRBD1 (5 bases). The CDR3 totals 14 residues. Germline loops: CDR1 SGHVS, CDR2 FNYEAQ. V shed 1 base and J shed 0 bases, with 7 bases lying between them.

The chain combines TRBV10-3 with TRBJ2-1; no reliable D call. Per the germline V gene, CDR1 is ENHRY and CDR2 is SYGVKD. This CDR3 contains 15 residues. Trimming cost V 10 bases and J 1 base, with 17 bases left between them. CDR3 in amino acids: CATTPGVTSYNEQFF. DNA of the CDR3: TGTGCCACCACCCCAGGTGTTACATCCTACAATGAGCAGTTCTTC.